This T cell receptor beta chain was sequenced for a study of post-analysis software for immune sequencing data. Study information: Progressive-relapsing, secondary progressive and relapsing-remitting multiple sclerosis were among the disease courses included. Study observations and caveats: Multiple sclerosis was associated with a significant reduction in normalized Chao1 diversity relative to controls. Higher frequency in patients than in controls was seen for about five TRBV segments, with TRBV5-6, TRBV5-1 and TRBV20-1 among them.

V shed 1 base and J shed 2 bases, with 9 bases lying between them. The CDR3 length is 14 residues. CDR1 and CDR2 (germline): DFQATT, SNEGSKA (reference sequence). The authors incorporated unique molecular identifiers into the TCR beta cDNA libraries. About 500,000 cDNA molecules were obtained per 1 to 10 million input T cells. Using its own MiXCR run on the PCR reads, TCRdb lists one record per CDR3 protein. The sample includes more than 450,000 distinct CDR3 sequences, approximately 34% of them seen just once. This clonotype has only a few counts. The antigen remains unidentified. The clonotype originates from a girl aged 2 to 17 with multiple sclerosis. The chain uses TRBV20-1 and TRBJ1-5; D ambiguous. Sequencing input: blood. CDR3 in DNA: TGCAGTGCTAGAGGGGCGAGCGGCAATCAGCCCCAGCATTTT. This encodes CSARGASGNQPQHF.